Only one count was recorded for the clone carrying this TCR beta chain. The same CDR3 also results from other DNA sequences found in this sample. These data are taken from a study of blood T cell repertoires in COVID-19. Study overall: Specimens from acute and convalescent COVID-19 originated in the United States, Italy and Spain. In each case, the material was cDNA or gDNA derived from T cells, B-cell-depleted T cells, or PBMCs.

The germline V gene has CDR1 SGHTA and CDR2 FQGNSA. This CDR3 comprises 14 residues. The V and J ends lost 0 bases and 3 bases respectively, with 9 bases between them. In the study's own analysis: Scientists estimated how many nucleated cells there were by amplifying reference gene primers. Method: immunoSEQ multiplex PCR; TCRdb's copy keeps in-frame clones and lacks some. That table furnishes V, J and clone size, whereas the DNA furnished D and trimming. The sample contains hundreds of thousands of clones, about 90% of which appear only once. The chain is built from TRBV7-2 and TRBJ2-7, with D possibly being TRBD1 (5 bases). This sequence originates from a woman between 45 and 60 years old with acute or convalescent COVID-19. Sequencing was carried out using peripheral blood. CDR3 bases: TGTGCCAGCAGCTTAGCAGGGGTTGGCTACGAGCAGTACTTC. Its translation is CASSLAGVGYEQYF.